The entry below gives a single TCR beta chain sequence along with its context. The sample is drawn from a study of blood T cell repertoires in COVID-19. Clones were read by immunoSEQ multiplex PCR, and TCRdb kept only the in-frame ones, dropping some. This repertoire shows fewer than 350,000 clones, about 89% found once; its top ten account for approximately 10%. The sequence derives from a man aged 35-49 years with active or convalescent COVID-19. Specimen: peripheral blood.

For the CDR3, the DNA is TGTGCCAGCTCACCCTACGTACCAGGGGAGAATGGCTACACCTTC. Protein product: CASSPYVPGENGYTF. This sequence joins TRBV18 and TRBJ1-2, with D possibly matching TRBD1 (6 bases). V was pared by 3 bases and J by 6 bases, with 17 bases between. Germline CDR1 is KGHSH and CDR2 is LQKENI. The CDR3 sequence is 15 residues long.